The 7 T cell receptor beta chains listed next were all sequenced from one sample in a study of cytomegalovirus exposure and HLA in healthy donors (dated by TCRdb to the late 2010s). Libraries were made using the immunoSEQ multiplex PCR assay. For the multiplex PCR, a mixture combining 60 forward primers for TCR Vbeta segments and 13 reverse primers for TCR Jbeta segments was used. TCRdb provides this immuneACCESS table in a form limited to in-frame rearrangements. Some clones are lacking; in checked studies, under half of them reflect an unresolved V gene, and why the rest are absent is not known. The sample profile shows about 160,000 clones; 65% to 85% of them were found once. The ten largest clones represent approximately 6.5% of the sample. The source material was PBMCs. The receptors stem from a male donor in good health and CMV-seropositive.

The chain carries TRBV6-5 and TRBJ2-5; D gene ambiguous. Germline V CDR1 and CDR2: MNHEY, SVGAGI. This CDR3 contains 14 residues. V was shortened by 6 bases and J by 2 bases, with 13 bases between the two germline ends. The CDR3 DNA reads TGTGCCAGCAGGGAGAGGTTAAGACAAGAGACCCAGTACTTC. It specifies CASRERLRQETQYF.

The chain is built from TRBV12-5 and TRBJ1-1, with no clear D. Looked up from germline, CDR1 is LGHNT and CDR2 is FRNRAP. V was pared by 7 bases and J by 0 bases, with 9 bases between. This CDR3 spans 13 amino acids. CDR3 coding DNA: TGTGCTAGTGCTTTCGCGGTGAACACTGAAGCTTTCTTT. Encoded protein: CASAFAVNTEAFF.

The gene calls are TRBV19 and TRBJ1-3, with TRBD1 identical over 8 bases. CDR1 and CDR2 from the germline V gene are LNHDA and SQIVND (reference sequence). The length of the CDR3 is 14 residues. Losses at the gene ends were 4 bases for V and 4 bases for J; bases not matched to a gene: 3. The CDR3 spells CASSRQGSGNTIYF. The CDR3, as DNA: TGTGCCAGTAGTAGACAGGGGTCGGGAAACACCATATATTTT. The whole variable domain, filled in from reference TRBV19 and TRBJ1-3, reads DGGITQSPKYLFRKEGQNVTLSCEQNLNHDAMYWYRQDPGQGLRLIYYSQIVNDFQKGDIAEGYSVSREKKESFPLTVTSAQKNPTAFYLCASSRQGSGNTIYFGEGSWLTVV.

This chain uses TRBV9 with TRBJ2-2; TRBD2 might be the D (6 bases). Per germline, CDR1 SGDLS and CDR2 YYNGEE. The ends were cut back, 0 bases at V and 6 bases at J, with 12 bases in the middle. The CDR3 is 15 residues long. The CDR3 is CASSVDGSAAGELFF. CDR3 sequence (DNA): TGTGCCAGCAGCGTAGACGGGAGTGCCGCCGGGGAGCTGTTTTTT.

This chain links TRBV7-2 with TRBJ2-1; 14 bases align to TRBD2. This CDR3 comprises 16 residues. Germline CDR1 is SGHTA and CDR2 is FQGNSA. V dropped 5 bases and J dropped 6; count of bases not matched to a gene: 6. The CDR3 sequence is CASSTRLAGGPNEQFF. CDR3 nucleotides: TGTGCCAGCAGCACTAGACTAGCGGGAGGGCCCAATGAGCAGTTCTTC.

The chain combines TRBV11-3 with TRBJ2-1; 8 bases align to TRBD2. Germline CDR1 and CDR2: SGHNT and YENEEA. CDR3 size: 16 residues. V shed 1 base and J 7 bases; nucleotides not matched to a gene: 9. The CDR3 DNA is TGTGCCAGCAGCTTAGGTTCCGGCGGGAGGTTAAATGAGCAGTTCTTC. Amino acids: CASSLGSGGRLNEQFF.

This chain joins TRBV30 and TRBJ1-2; 7 positions agree with TRBD1. Germline V CDR1 and CDR2: GTSNPN, SVGIG (reference sequence). V was pared by 0 bases and J by 5 bases, with 6 bases of the junction left unmatched. The CDR3 length is 14 residues. The CDR3 coding sequence is TGTGCCTGGAGTGTGACAGGGAAGGGATATGGCTACACCTTC. Protein product: CAWSVTGKGYGYTF.